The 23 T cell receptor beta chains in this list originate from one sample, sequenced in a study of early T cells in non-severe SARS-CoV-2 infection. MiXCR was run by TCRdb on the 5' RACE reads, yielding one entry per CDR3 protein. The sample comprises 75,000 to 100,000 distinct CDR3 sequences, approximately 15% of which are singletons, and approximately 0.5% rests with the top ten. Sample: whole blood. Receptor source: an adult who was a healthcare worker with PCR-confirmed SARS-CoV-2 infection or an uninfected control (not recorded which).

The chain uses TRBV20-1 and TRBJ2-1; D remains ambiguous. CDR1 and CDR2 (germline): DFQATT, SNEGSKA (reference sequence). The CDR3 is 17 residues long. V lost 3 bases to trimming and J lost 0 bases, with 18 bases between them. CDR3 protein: CSARAATSASSYNEQFF. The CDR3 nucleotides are TGCAGTGCTAGGGCTGCAACGTCCGCTAGCTCCTACAATGAGCAGTTCTTC.

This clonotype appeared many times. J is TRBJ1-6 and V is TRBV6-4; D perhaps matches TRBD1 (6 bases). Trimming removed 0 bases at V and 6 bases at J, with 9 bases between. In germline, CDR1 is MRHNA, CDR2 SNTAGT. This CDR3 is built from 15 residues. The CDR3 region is CASSDSPGVNSPLHF. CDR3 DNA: TGTGCCAGCAGTGACTCGCCAGGGGTTAATTCACCCCTCCACTTT.

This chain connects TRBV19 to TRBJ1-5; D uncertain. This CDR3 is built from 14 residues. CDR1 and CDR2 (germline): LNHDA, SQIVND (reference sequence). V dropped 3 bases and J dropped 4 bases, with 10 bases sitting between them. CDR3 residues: CASSINGINQPQHF. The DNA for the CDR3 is TGTGCCAGTAGTATCAACGGAATTAATCAGCCCCAGCATTTT. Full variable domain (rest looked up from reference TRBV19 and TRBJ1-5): DGGITQSPKYLFRKEGQNVTLSCEQNLNHDAMYWYRQDPGQGLRLIYYSQIVNDFQKGDIAEGYSVSREKKESFPLTVTSAQKNPTAFYLCASSINGINQPQHFGDGTRLSIL.

In nucleotides, the CDR3 is TGTGCCACCAGCAGAGATTTATCAGCAGAGACCCAGTACTTC. Translated: CATSRDLSAETQYF. The chain uses TRBV15 and TRBJ2-5, with D uncertain. The CDR3 runs to 14 residues. Germline V gene lookup returns CDR1 LNHNV and CDR2 YYDKDF (reference sequence). V dropped 0 bases and J dropped 4 bases, with 9 bases sitting between them.

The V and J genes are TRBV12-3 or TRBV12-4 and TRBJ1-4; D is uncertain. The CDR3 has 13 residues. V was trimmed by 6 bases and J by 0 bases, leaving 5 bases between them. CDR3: CASRATTNEKLFF. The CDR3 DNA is TGTGCCAGCAGGGCTACAACTAATGAAAAACTGTTTTTT.

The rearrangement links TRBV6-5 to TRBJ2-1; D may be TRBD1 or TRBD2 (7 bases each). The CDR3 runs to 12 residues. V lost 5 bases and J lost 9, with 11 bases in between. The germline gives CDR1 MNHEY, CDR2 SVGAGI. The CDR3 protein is CASSPGGGEQFF. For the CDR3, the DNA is TGTGCCAGCAGTCCAGGGGGGGGTGAGCAGTTCTTC.

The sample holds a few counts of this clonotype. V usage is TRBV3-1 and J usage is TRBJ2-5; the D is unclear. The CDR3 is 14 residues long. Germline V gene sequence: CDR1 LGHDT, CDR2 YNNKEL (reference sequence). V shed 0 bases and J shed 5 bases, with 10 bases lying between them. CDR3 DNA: TGTGCCAGCAGCCAAGATCGTCTTTTGGAGACCCAGTACTTC. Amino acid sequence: CASSQDRLLETQYF.

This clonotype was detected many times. The CDR3 region is CSVDIPDQETQYF. As DNA, the CDR3 is TGCAGCGTTGATATTCCAGACCAAGAGACCCAGTACTTC. The chain joins TRBV29-1 to TRBJ2-5; no clear D. Trimming pared 3 bases from V and 0 bases from J, leaving 8 bases between. This CDR3 spans 13 amino acids. Germline values: CDR1 SQVTM, CDR2 ANQGSEA. The variable domain in full, completed from reference TRBV29-1 and TRBJ2-5, reads SAVISQKPSRDICQRGTSLTIQCQVDSQVTMMFWYRQQPGQSLTLIATANQGSEATYESGFVIDKFPISRPNLTFSTLTVSNMSPEDSSIYLCSVDIPDQETQYFGPGTRLLVL.

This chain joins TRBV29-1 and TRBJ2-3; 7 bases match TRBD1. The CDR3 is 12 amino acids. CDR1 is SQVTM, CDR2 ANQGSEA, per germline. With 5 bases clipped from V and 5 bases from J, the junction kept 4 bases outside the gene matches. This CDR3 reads CSVRGPIDTQYF. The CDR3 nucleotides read TGCAGCGTTAGGGGGCCCATAGATACGCAGTATTTT.

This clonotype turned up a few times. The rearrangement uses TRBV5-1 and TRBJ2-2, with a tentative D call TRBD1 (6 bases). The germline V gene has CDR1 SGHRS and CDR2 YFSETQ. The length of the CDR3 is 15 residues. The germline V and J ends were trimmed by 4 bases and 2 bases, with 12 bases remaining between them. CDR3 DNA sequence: TGCGCCAGCAGCCCCGGGACACTAAACACCGGGGAGCTGTTTTTT. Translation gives CASSPGTLNTGELFF.

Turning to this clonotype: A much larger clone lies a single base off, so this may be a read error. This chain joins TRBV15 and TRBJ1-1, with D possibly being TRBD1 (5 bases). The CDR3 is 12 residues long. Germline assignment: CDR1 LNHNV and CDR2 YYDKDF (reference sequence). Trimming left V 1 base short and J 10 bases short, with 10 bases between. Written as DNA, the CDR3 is TGTGCCACCAGCAGAGTGCATGGGGCAGCTTTCTTT. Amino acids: CATSRVHGAAFF.

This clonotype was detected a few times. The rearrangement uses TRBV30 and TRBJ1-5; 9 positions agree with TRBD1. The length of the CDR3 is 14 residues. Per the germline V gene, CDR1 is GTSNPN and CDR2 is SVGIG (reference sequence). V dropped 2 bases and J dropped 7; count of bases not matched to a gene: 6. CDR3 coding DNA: TGTGCCTGGAGTTTCGGACAGGGGAGACAGCCCCAGCATTTT. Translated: CAWSFGQGRQPQHF.

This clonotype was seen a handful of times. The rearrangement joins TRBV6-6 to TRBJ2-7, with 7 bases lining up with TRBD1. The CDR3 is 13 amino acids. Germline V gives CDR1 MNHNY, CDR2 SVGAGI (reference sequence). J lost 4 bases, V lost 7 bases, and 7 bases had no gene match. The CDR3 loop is CASTLSGQYEQYV. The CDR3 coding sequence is TGTGCCAGCACCCTATCGGGACAGTACGAGCAGTACGTC.

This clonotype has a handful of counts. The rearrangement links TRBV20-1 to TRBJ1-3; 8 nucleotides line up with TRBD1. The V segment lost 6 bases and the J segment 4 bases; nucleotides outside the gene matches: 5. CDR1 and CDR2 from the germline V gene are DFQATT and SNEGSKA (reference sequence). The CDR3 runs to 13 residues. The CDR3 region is CSAKGQDGNTIYF. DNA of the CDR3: TGCAGTGCCAAGGGACAGGACGGAAACACCATATATTTT.

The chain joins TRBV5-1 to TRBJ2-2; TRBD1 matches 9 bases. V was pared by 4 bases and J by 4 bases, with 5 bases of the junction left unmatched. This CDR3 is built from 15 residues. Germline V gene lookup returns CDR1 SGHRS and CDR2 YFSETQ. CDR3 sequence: CASSGTGGGTGELFF. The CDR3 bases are TGCGCCAGCAGCGGCACAGGGGGCGGCACCGGGGAGCTGTTTTTT.

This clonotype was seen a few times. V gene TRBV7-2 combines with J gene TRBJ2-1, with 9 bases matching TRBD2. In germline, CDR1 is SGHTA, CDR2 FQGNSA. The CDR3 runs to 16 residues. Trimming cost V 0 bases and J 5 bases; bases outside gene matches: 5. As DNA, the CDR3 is TGTGCCAGCAGCTTAGCACTAGCGGGCCGACACAATGAGCAGTTCTTC. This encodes CASSLALAGRHNEQFF.

CDR3 sequence: CSALTPGLAGGNEQFF. The DNA for the CDR3 is TGCAGTGCCCTTACGCCGGGACTAGCGGGGGGCAATGAGCAGTTCTTC. The rearrangement uses TRBV20-1 and TRBJ2-1; TRBD2 aligns across 15 bases. The germline V gene encodes CDR1 DFQATT and CDR2 SNEGSKA (reference sequence). This CDR3 comprises 16 residues. V dropped 6 bases and J dropped 6; count of bases not matched to a gene: 9.

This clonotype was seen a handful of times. CDR3 nucleotides: TGTGCCAGCAGTTCGGGGGGGATTTACTACGAGCAGTACGTC. Translating it yields CASSSGGIYYEQYV. The chain employs TRBV12-3 or TRBV12-4 and TRBJ2-7; TRBD2 matches at 8 bases. The trim removed 4 bases at V and 3 bases at J, leaving 5 bases unmatched. The CDR3 covers 14 residues.

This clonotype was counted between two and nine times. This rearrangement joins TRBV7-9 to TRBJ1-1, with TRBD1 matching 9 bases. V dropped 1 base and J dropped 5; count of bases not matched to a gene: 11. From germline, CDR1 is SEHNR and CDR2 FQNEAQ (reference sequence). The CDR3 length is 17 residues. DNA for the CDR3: TGTGCCAGCAGCTTAGTTTTCGGGACAGGGAAAGATACTGAAGCTTTCTTT. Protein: CASSLVFGTGKDTEAFF.

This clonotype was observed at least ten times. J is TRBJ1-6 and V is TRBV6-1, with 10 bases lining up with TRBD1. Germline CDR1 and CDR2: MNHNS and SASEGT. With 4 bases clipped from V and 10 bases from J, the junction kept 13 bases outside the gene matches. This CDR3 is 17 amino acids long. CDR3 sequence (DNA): TGTGCCAGCAGTGTTACCCGGACAGGGGGACTTGGATCACCCCTCCACTTT. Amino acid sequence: CASSVTRTGGLGSPLHF.

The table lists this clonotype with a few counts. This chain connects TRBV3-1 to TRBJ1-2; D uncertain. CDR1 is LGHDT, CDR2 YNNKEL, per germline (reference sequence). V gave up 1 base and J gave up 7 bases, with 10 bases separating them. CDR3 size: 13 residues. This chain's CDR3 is CASSQGPGSGYTF. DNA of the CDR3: TGTGCCAGCAGCCAAGGTCCCGGTTCTGGCTACACCTTC.

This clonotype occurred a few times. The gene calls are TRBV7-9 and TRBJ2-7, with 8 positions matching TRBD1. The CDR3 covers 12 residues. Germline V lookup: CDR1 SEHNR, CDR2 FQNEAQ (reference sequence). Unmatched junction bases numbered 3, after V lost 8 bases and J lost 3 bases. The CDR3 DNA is TGTGCCAGCGGGACAGGAGTCTACGAGCAGTACGTC. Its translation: CASGTGVYEQYV.

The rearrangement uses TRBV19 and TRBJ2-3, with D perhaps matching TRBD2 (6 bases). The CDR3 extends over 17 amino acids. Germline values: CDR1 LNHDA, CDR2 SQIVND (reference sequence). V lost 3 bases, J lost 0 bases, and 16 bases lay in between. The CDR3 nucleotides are TGTGCCAGTAGTATGGGCGGGACCCCTACTAGCACAGATACGCAGTATTTT. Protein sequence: CASSMGGTPTSTDTQYF.